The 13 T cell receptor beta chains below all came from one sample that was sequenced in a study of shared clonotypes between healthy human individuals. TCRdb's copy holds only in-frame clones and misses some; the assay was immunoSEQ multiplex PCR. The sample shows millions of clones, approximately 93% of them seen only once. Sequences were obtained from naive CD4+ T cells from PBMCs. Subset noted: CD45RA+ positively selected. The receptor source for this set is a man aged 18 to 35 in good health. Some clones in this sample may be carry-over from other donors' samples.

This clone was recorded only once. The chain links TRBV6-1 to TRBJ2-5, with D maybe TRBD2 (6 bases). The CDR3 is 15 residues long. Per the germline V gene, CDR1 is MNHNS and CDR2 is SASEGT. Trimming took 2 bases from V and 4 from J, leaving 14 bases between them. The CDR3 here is CASSESGGLGETQYF. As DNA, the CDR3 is TGTGCCAGCAGTGAAAGTGGAGGGTTGGGAGAGACCCAGTACTTC.

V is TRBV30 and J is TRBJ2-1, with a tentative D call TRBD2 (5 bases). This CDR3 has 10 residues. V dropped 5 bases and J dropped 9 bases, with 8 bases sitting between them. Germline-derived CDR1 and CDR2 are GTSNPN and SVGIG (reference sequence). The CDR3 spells CAWARGEQFF. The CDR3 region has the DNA TGTGCCTGGGCACGGGGTGAGCAGTTCTTC. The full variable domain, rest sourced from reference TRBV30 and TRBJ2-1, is SQTIHQWPATLVQPVGSPLSLECTVEGTSNPNLYWYRQAAGRGLQLLFYSVGIGQISSEVPQNLSASRPQDRQFILSSKKLLLSDSGFYLCAWARGEQFFGPGTRLTVL.

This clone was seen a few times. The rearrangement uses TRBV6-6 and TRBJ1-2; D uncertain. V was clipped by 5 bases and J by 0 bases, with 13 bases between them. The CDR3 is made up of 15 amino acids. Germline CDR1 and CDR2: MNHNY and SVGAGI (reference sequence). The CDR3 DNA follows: TGTGCCAGCAGTCCCCCTAGGGAGACTAACTATGGCTACACCTTC. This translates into CASSPPRETNYGYTF.

The DNA of the CDR3 is TGTGCCAGCAGCTTAGCTCGGGTCTCCTACGAGCAGTACTTC. This sequence encodes CASSLARVSYEQYF. The chain has TRBV7-3 and TRBJ2-7; D not certain. Germline V gene data show CDR1 as SGHTA and CDR2 as FQGTGA. The CDR3 extends over 14 amino acids. Deletions cut 2 bases from V and 0 bases from J, with 8 bases between.

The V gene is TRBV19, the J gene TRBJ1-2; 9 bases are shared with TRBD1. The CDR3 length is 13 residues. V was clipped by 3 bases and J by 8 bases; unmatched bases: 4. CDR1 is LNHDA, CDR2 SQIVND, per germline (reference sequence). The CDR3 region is CASSIGQGKGYTF. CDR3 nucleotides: TGTGCCAGTAGTATTGGACAGGGGAAAGGCTACACCTTC.

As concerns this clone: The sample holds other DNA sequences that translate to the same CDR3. CDR3 region: CASSPTSGRGDTQYF. The CDR3, as DNA: TGTGCCAGCTCACCGACTAGCGGGAGGGGAGATACGCAGTATTTT. The rearrangement joins TRBV18 to TRBJ2-3; TRBD2 aligns across 14 bases. V trimming: 3 bases; J trimming: 5 bases; junction bases outside the gene matches: 1. The CDR3 runs to 15 residues. CDR1 is KGHSH and CDR2 is LQKENI in the germline V gene.

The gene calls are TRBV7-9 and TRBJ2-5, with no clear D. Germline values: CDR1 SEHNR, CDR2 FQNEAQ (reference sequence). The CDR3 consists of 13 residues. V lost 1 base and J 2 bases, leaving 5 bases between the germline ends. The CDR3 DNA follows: TGTGCCAGCAGCTTAGGCATTCAAGAGACCCAGTACTTC. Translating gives CASSLGIQETQYF.

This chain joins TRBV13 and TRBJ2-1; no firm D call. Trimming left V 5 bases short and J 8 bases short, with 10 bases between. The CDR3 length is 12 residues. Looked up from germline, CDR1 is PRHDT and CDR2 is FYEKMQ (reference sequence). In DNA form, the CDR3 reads TGTGCCAGCAGCATCCGGTTCTATGAGCAGTTCTTC. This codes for CASSIRFYEQFF.

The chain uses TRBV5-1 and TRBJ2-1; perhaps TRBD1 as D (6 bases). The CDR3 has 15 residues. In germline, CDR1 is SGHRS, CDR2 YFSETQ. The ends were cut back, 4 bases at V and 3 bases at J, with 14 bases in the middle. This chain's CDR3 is CASSTPGHDYNEQFF. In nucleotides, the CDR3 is TGCGCCAGCAGCACCCCGGGACATGACTACAATGAGCAGTTCTTC. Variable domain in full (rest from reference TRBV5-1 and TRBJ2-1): KAGVTQTPRYLIKTRGQQVTLSCSPISGHRSVSWYQQTPGQGLQFLFEYFSETQRNKGNFPGRFSGRQFSNSRSEMNVSTLELGDSALYLCASSTPGHDYNEQFFGPGTRLTVL.

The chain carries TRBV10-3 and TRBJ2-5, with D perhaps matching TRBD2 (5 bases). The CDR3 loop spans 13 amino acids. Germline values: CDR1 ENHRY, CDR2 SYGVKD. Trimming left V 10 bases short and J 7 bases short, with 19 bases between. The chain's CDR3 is CATGGGGSGTQYF. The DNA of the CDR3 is TGTGCCACTGGCGGCGGCGGGTCTGGGACCCAGTACTTC.

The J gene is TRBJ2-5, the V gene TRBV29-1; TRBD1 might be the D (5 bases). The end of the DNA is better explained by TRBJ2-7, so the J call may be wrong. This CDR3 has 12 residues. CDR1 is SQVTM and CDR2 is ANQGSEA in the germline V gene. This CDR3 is CSVETRAYEQYF. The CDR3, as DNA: TGCAGCGTTGAAACCAGGGCCTACGAGCAGTACTTC.

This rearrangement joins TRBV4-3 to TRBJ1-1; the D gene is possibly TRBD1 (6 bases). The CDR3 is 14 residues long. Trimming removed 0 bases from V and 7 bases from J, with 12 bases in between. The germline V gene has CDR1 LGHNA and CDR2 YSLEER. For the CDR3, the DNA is TGCGCCAGCAGCCAAGATGGGGGGCTGGGTGAAGCTTTCTTT. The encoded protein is CASSQDGGLGEAFF.

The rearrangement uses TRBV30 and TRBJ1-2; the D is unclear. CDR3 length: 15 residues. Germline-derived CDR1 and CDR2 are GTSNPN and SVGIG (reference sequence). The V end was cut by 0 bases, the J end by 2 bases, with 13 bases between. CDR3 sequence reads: CAWSVRGGQNYGYTF. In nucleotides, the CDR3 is TGTGCCTGGAGTGTACGGGGTGGGCAGAACTATGGCTACACCTTC.